Below, 22 T cell receptor beta chains from the same sample are listed, as sequenced in a study of shared clonotypes between healthy human individuals. Assay used: immunoSEQ multiplex PCR; TCRdb lists only in-frame clones, some missing. The sample lists about 2,500,000 clones, roughly 92% occurring once. The sequenced material came from naive CD4+ T cells sorted from blood. Subset defined: CD45RA+ positively selected. The receptors were gathered from a young man in good health.

V and J are TRBV2 and TRBJ2-7; TRBD1 agrees at 7 bases. Germline values: CDR1 SNHLY, CDR2 FYNNEI. The CDR3 spans 14 residues. The ends lost 6 bases at V and 4 bases at J; junction bases unmatched: 9. CDR3 amino acids: CASSTGDGAYEQYF. As DNA, the CDR3 is TGTGCCAGCAGCACAGGGGATGGGGCTTACGAGCAGTACTTC.

This chain connects TRBV28 to TRBJ1-2; 8 nucleotides align to TRBD1. Germline V gene lookup returns CDR1 MDHEN and CDR2 SYDVKM. Unmatched junction bases numbered 15, after V lost 6 bases and J lost 3 bases. The CDR3 loop spans 17 amino acids. CDR3 sequence reads: CASSKGTLGQGYYGYTF. The CDR3 DNA reads TGTGCCAGCAGCAAAGGAACCCTCGGACAGGGCTACTATGGCTACACCTTC.

In this sample, this clone turned up once. Mismatch with germline at one junction end may stem from a read error. The chain uses TRBV7-7 and TRBJ2-7, with 9 bases lining up with TRBD1. The CDR3 length is 14 residues. Per germline, CDR1 SSHAT and CDR2 FNYEAQ (reference sequence). In DNA form, the CDR3 reads TGTGCTAGCAGCTTCTCGACAGGGGGAGGTGAGCAGTACTTC. This codes for CASSFSTGGGEQYF.

This clone occurred once. The J gene is TRBJ2-7, the V gene TRBV7-2, with 9 bases aligning to TRBD2. The CDR3 covers 15 residues. The V gene's germline CDR1 is SGHTA and CDR2 FQGNSA. After removal of 1 base from V and 5 bases from J, the junction contained 6 bases not matched to a gene. As DNA, the CDR3 is TGTGCCAGCAGCTTAGAAGGGCGGGGGGGCGACGAGCAGTACTTC. This translates into CASSLEGRGGDEQYF.

The chain employs TRBV11-3 and TRBJ2-2; tentatively, D is TRBD2 (5 bases). V shed 1 base and J shed 4 bases, with 7 bases lying between them. The CDR3 is 14 amino acids. Germline CDR1 SGHNT, CDR2 YENEEA. CDR3 in amino acids: CASSLAGSTGELFF. CDR3 nucleotide sequence: TGTGCCAGCAGCTTAGCGGGGAGCACCGGGGAGCTGTTTTTT.

For this clone: Distinct nucleotide sequences in the sample also encode this CDR3. V usage is TRBV5-1 and J usage is TRBJ1-4; D unresolved. Trimming removed 0 bases at V and 4 bases at J, with 7 bases between. Germline CDR1 is SGHRS and CDR2 is YFSETQ. The CDR3 spans 14 residues. In nucleotides, the CDR3 is TGCGCCAGCAGCTTGGGGCAGGATAATGAAAAACTGTTTTTT. Translating it yields CASSLGQDNEKLFF.

The rearrangement links TRBV27 to TRBJ1-5; 10 bases align to TRBD1. The V and J ends lost 6 bases and 8 bases, in that order; junction bases with no gene match: 4. Per germline, CDR1 MNHEY and CDR2 SMNVEV (reference sequence). The CDR3 spans 13 residues. The CDR3 region has the DNA TGTGCCAGCAGGGGACAGGGGCTCGAGCCCCAGCATTTT. Encoded protein: CASRGQGLEPQHF.

The chain carries TRBV4-2 and TRBJ1-4; 9 bases fit TRBD1. CDR1 LGHNA and CDR2 YNFKEQ come from the germline V gene. Trimming at V came to 0 bases and at J to 7 bases, leaving 6 bases not matched to a gene. This CDR3 contains 16 residues. CDR3 DNA: TGTGCCAGCAGCCAAGAGTGGGGACAGGGTACTGAAAAACTGTTTTTT. This gives the protein CASSQEWGQGTEKLFF.

The chain links TRBV5-1 to TRBJ2-3, with TRBD2 matching over 8 bases. Germline CDR1 and CDR2: SGHRS and YFSETQ. V shed 3 bases, J shed 3 bases, and the junction held 15 bases outside the gene matches. The CDR3 runs 18 residues. The chain's CDR3 is CASSSGGNPAGGTDTQYF. As DNA, the CDR3 is TGCGCCAGCAGCTCTGGCGGTAATCCGGCGGGGGGTACAGATACGCAGTATTTT.

The genes are TRBV18 and TRBJ1-2; TRBD1 is a possible D gene (5 bases). This CDR3 contains 16 residues. Germline V CDR1 and CDR2: KGHSH, LQKENI. V shed 3 bases and J shed 3 bases, with 17 bases lying between them. The CDR3 region has the DNA TGTGCCAGCTCACCTAAGGCGCTGACAGTTGACTATGGCTACACCTTC. Protein sequence: CASSPKALTVDYGYTF.

The rearrangement joins TRBV18 to TRBJ1-4, with a weak D call TRBD1 (5 bases). Looked up from germline, CDR1 is KGHSH and CDR2 is LQKENI. Trimming stripped 5 bases from V and 1 base from J, with 17 bases between. The CDR3 is 17 residues long. Here the CDR3 DNA reads TGTGCCAGCTCAACCCGCTTGGGGGGAGGAACTAATGAAAAACTGTTTTTT. It yields the protein CASSTRLGGGTNEKLFF.

The chain has TRBV5-1 and TRBJ1-1, with 7 bases lining up with TRBD1. Trimming removed 4 bases from V and 3 bases from J; junction bases left unmatched: 9. From germline, CDR1 is SGHRS and CDR2 YFSETQ. This CDR3 has 15 residues. The CDR3 coding sequence is TGCGCCAGCAGCCCTTCGACAGGGCCGGACACTGAAGCTTTCTTT. It encodes CASSPSTGPDTEAFF.

This sequence joins TRBV29-1 and TRBJ1-2; the D is unclear. V lost 0 bases, J lost 8 bases, and 16 bases lay in between. Germline V gene data show CDR1 as SQVTM and CDR2 as ANQGSEA. CDR3 length: 14 residues. CDR3 DNA: TGCAGCGTTGAAGATCTTCTCGGCCTGCGAGGCTACACCTTC. Protein sequence: CSVEDLLGLRGYTF. Drawing the rest from reference TRBV29-1 and TRBJ1-2, the complete variable domain is SAVISQKPSRDICQRGTSLTIQCQVDSQVTMMFWYRQQPGQSLTLIATANQGSEATYESGFVIDKFPISRPNLTFSTLTVSNMSPEDSSIYLCSVEDLLGLRGYTFGSGTRLTVV.

This chain joins TRBV10-1 and TRBJ2-1, with TRBD1 matching over 10 bases. This CDR3 contains 15 residues. CDR1 WNHNN and CDR2 SYGVQD come from the germline V gene (reference sequence). V was pared by 7 bases and J by 6 bases, with 9 bases of the junction left unmatched. In DNA, the CDR3 is TGCGCCAGCACTCCCGGGGGACAGGGGAGCAATGAGCAGTTCTTC. It yields the protein CASTPGGQGSNEQFF.

The chain carries TRBV6-5 and TRBJ2-7, with D perhaps given as TRBD1 or TRBD2 (5 bases each). With 5 bases removed from V and 1 base from J, the gap between germline ends came to 12 bases. This CDR3 region has 14 residues. Germline assignment: CDR1 MNHEY and CDR2 SVGAGI. CDR3 in amino acids: CASSTGASSYEQYF. The CDR3 region has the DNA TGTGCCAGCAGTACCGGGGCCTCTTCCTACGAGCAGTACTTC.

This clone has a single count. V is TRBV7-9 and J is TRBJ2-1; D is uncertain. Looked up from germline, CDR1 is SEHNR and CDR2 is FQNEAQ (reference sequence). CDR3 length: 17 residues. V lost 0 bases, J lost 0 bases, and 12 bases lay in between. The CDR3 loop reads CASSLAGFQSSYNEQFF. The CDR3 DNA follows: TGTGCCAGCAGCTTAGCAGGGTTCCAAAGCTCCTACAATGAGCAGTTCTTC.

V is TRBV16 and J is TRBJ1-5; 9 positions match TRBD1. J gave up 1 base and V 6 bases, and 4 bases lay outside the gene matches. The CDR3 spans 15 residues. Germline CDR1 reads KGHSY; CDR2 reads FQNENV. The CDR3 spells CASSFDRGSNQPQHF. The CDR3 DNA follows: TGTGCCAGCAGTTTCGACAGGGGGAGCAATCAGCCCCAGCATTTT.

The chain has TRBV30 and TRBJ1-5, with unresolved D. Germline CDR1 and CDR2: GTSNPN and SVGIG (reference sequence). V shed 2 bases and J shed 9 bases, with 20 bases lying between them. The CDR3 has 15 residues. This CDR3 is CAWSLGLTGVSPQHF. DNA of the CDR3: TGTGCCTGGAGTCTTGGGCTAACTGGAGTTTCGCCCCAGCATTTT.

A single count supports this clone. The chain has TRBV7-9 and TRBJ2-1; the D call may be TRBD1 or TRBD2 (5 bases each). This CDR3 region has 15 residues. CDR1 and CDR2 from the germline V gene are SEHNR and FQNEAQ (reference sequence). V shed 4 bases and J shed 2 bases, with 12 bases lying between them. As DNA, the CDR3 is TGTGCCAGCAGCTCGGGACGGGAAGCCTACAATGAGCAGTTCTTC. Residues: CASSSGREAYNEQFF.

The J gene is TRBJ2-2, the V gene TRBV19; 8 bases align to TRBD2. The CDR3 is made up of 15 amino acids. The junction had 3 bases not matched to a gene; V was cut back by 5 bases and J by 1 base. Germline CDR1 is LNHDA and CDR2 is SQIVND (reference sequence). The CDR3 here is CASSLRGVNTGELFF. In nucleotides, the CDR3 is TGTGCCAGTAGTTTGCGGGGGGTGAACACCGGGGAGCTGTTTTTT. The entire variable domain, with the rest obtained from reference TRBV19 and TRBJ2-2, is as follows: DGGITQSPKYLFRKEGQNVTLSCEQNLNHDAMYWYRQDPGQGLRLIYYSQIVNDFQKGDIAEGYSVSREKKESFPLTVTSAQKNPTAFYLCASSLRGVNTGELFFGEGSRLTVL.

A word on this clone: Other nucleotide sequences from this sample produce the same CDR3. V and J are TRBV2 and TRBJ2-2, with a tentative D call TRBD1 (5 bases). The CDR3 is 14 amino acids. Germline V gene data show CDR1 as SNHLY and CDR2 as FYNNEI. Trimming cost V 8 bases and J 0 bases, with 10 bases left between them. CDR3 sequence (DNA): TGTGCCAGCTTCAGGGATTCGAACACCGGGGAGCTGTTTTTT. Translated, it gives CASFRDSNTGELFF.

Worth noting for this clone: The sample holds other DNA sequences that translate to the same CDR3. J is TRBJ2-3 and V is TRBV18; D unresolved. The length of the CDR3 is 13 residues. With 1 base removed from V and 2 bases from J, the gap between germline ends came to 4 bases. The germline V gene encodes CDR1 KGHSH and CDR2 LQKENI. CDR3 in amino acids: CASSPLNTDTQYF. DNA of the CDR3: TGTGCCAGCTCACCACTAAACACAGATACGCAGTATTTT.